This TCR beta chain emerged from a study of blood T cell repertoires in COVID-19. Trimming cost V 8 bases and J 3 bases; bases outside gene matches: 13. Germline V gene sequence: CDR1 SEHNR, CDR2 FQNEAQ (reference sequence). The CDR3 covers 17 residues. Authors' analysis steps: By means of reference gene primer amplification, nucleated cell counts were estimated. Data came from immunoSEQ multiplex PCR; TCRdb stores just in-frame clones and leaves some out. V, J and clone size are those of that table, while D and trimming were read from the DNA. This table has 200,000 to 300,000 clones, roughly 84% appearing once.

The receptor was isolated from a man aged 35 to 55 who had recovered from COVID-19. This chain uses TRBV7-9 with TRBJ1-1; 12 positions agree with TRBD1. The sequenced sample was peripheral blood. The CDR3 reads CASGPGTGGFFDTEAFF. DNA for the CDR3: TGTGCCAGCGGCCCCGGGACAGGGGGCTTTTTCGACACTGAAGCTTTCTTT.